The clone carrying this T cell receptor (beta chain) occurred once. This entry belongs to a study of blood T cell repertoires in COVID-19. For the study at large: The origin of the acute and convalescent COVID-19 samples was the United States, Italy and Spain.

The V gene lost 4 bases and the J gene lost 3 bases, with 11 bases spanning the gap. The germline V gene encodes CDR1 SGHRS and CDR2 YFSETQ. CDR3 size: 14 residues. TCRdb's copy holds only in-frame clones and misses some; the assay was immunoSEQ multiplex PCR. The sample includes 74,000 or so clones, 80% to 90% of them seen just once. The specimen was peripheral blood. The sequence came from a man aged 50 to 60 with acute or convalescent COVID-19. The J gene is TRBJ1-5, the V gene TRBV5-1; D may be TRBD1 (5 bases). DNA of the CDR3: TGCGCCAGCAGCAGCGGGGCTGACAATCAGCCCCAGCATTTT. Residues: CASSSGADNQPQHF.